The sequence of this TCR beta chain was determined in a study of identical twins. Study outcomes and limitations: Models predicted less out-of-frame TCR alpha sharing in monozygotic twins than was found.

TCRdb re-called the 5' RACE reads with MiXCR, one entry per CDR3 protein. The sample shows 1.5 million to 2 million distinct CDR3 sequences, less than 35% of them seen only once. To note about this clonotype: Its specificity is unknown.

Deletions cut 4 bases from V and 3 bases from J, with 12 bases between. Germline V gene sequence: CDR1 SNHLY, CDR2 FYNNEI. The CDR3 consists of 15 residues. The sequenced sample was cord blood. The chain has TRBV2 and TRBJ2-2, with D perhaps TRBD1 or TRBD2 (6 bases each). This TCR was recovered from a newborn girl in good health. Here the CDR3 reads CASSVDRRDTGELFF. The CDR3 DNA follows: TGTGCCAGCAGTGTTGACAGGAGGGACACCGGGGAGCTGTTTTTT.